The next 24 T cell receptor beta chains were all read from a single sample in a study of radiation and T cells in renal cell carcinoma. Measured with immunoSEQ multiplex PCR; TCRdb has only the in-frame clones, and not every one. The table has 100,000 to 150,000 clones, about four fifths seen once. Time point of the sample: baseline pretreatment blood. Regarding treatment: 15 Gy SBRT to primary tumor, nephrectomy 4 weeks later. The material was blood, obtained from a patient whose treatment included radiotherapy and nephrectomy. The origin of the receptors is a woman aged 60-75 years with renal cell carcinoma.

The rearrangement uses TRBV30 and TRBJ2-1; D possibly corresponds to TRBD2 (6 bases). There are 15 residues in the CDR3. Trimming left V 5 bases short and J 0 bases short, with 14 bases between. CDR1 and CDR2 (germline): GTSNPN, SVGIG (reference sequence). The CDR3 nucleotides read TGTGCCTGGGGGAAGCGGGCTCACTCCTACAATGAGCAGTTCTTC. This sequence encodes CAWGKRAHSYNEQFF.

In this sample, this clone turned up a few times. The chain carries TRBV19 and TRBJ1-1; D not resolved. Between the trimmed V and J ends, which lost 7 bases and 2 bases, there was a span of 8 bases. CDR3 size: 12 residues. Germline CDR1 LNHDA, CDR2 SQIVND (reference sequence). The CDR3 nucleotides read TGTGCCAGTATTACAGCCAACACTGAAGCTTTCTTT. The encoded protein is CASITANTEAFF. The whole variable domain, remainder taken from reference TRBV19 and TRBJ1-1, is DGGITQSPKYLFRKEGQNVTLSCEQNLNHDAMYWYRQDPGQGLRLIYYSQIVNDFQKGDIAEGYSVSREKKESFPLTVTSAQKNPTAFYLCASITANTEAFFGQGTRLTVV.

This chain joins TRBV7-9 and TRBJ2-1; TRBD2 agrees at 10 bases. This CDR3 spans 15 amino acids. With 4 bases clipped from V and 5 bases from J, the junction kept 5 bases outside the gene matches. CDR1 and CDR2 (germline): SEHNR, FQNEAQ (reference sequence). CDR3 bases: TGTGCCAGCAGCTCCCTTACTAGCGGGAACAATGAGCAGTTCTTC. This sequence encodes CASSSLTSGNNEQFF.

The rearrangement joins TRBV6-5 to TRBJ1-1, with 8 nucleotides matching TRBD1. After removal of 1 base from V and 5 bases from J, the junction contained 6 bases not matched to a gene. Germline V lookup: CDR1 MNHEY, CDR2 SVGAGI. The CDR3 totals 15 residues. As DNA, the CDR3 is TGTGCCAGCAGTTACTGGGGCAGGGGGCGAACTGAAGCTTTCTTT. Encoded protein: CASSYWGRGRTEAFF.

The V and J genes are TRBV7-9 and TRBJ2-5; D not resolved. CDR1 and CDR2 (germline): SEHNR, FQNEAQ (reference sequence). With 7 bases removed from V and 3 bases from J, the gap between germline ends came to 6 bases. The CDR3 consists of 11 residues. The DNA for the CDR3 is TGTGCCAGCAACTCAGAAGAGACCCAGTACTTC. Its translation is CASNSEETQYF.

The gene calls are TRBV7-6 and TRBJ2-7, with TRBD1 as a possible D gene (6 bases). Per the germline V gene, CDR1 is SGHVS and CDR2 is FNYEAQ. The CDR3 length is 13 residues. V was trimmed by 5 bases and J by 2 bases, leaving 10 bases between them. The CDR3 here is CASSPTGAYEQYF. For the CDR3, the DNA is TGTGCCAGCAGCCCGACAGGCGCCTACGAGCAGTACTTC.

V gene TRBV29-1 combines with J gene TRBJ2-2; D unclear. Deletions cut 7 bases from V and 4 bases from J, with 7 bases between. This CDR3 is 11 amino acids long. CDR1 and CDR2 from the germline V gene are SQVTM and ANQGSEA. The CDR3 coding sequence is TGCAGCGCCGGAAGCACCGGGGAGCTGTTTTTT. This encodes CSAGSTGELFF.

Written as DNA, the CDR3 is TGTGCCAGTAATACCCTTGGACAGGCGAACACTGAAGCTTTCTTT. It is translated as CASNTLGQANTEAFF. The chain links TRBV19 to TRBJ1-1; 7 positions agree with TRBD1. CDR1 and CDR2 (germline): LNHDA, SQIVND (reference sequence). The junction had 9 bases not matched to a gene; V was cut back by 7 bases and J by 1 base. CDR3 length equals 15 residues.

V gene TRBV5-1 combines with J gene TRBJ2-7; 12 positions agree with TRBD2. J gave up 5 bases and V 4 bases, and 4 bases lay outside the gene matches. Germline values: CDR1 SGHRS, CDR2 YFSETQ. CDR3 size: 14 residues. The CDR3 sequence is CASSPTSGRNEQYF. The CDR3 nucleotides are TGCGCCAGCAGCCCAACTAGCGGGAGGAACGAGCAGTACTTC. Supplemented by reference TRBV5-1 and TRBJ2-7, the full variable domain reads KAGVTQTPRYLIKTRGQQVTLSCSPISGHRSVSWYQQTPGQGLQFLFEYFSETQRNKGNFPGRFSGRQFSNSRSEMNVSTLELGDSALYLCASSPTSGRNEQYFGPGTRLTVT.

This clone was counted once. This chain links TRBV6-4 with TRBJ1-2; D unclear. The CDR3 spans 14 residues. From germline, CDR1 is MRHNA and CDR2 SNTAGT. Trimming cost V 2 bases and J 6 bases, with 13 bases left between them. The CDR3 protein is CASSDPEVVHGYTF. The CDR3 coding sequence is TGTGCCAGCAGTGACCCCGAAGTCGTTCATGGCTACACCTTC.

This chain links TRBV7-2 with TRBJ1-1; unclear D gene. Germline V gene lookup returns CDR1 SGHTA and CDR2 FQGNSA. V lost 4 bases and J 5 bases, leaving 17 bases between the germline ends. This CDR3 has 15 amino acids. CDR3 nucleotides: TGTGCCAGCAGCTGGGCCCGGGGAGCGGGTACTGAAGCTTTCTTT. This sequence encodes CASSWARGAGTEAFF.

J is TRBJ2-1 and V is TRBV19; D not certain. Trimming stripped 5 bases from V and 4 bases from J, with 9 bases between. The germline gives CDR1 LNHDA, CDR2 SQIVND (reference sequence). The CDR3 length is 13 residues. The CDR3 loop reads CASSPLSYNEQFF. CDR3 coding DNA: TGTGCCAGTAGTCCCCTTAGTTACAATGAGCAGTTCTTC.

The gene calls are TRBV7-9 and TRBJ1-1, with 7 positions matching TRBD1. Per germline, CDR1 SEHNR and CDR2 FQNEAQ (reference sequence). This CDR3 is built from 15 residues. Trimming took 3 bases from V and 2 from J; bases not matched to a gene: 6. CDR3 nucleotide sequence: TGTGCCAGCAGCTTGTACAGGGGAGGAAACACTGAAGCTTTCTTT. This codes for CASSLYRGGNTEAFF.

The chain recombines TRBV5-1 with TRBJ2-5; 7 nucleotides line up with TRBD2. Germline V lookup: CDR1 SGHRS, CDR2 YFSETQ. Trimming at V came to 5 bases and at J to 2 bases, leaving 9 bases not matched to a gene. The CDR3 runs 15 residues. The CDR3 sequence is CASRPTSALQETQYF. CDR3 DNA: TGCGCCAGCAGGCCAACTAGCGCATTACAAGAGACCCAGTACTTC.

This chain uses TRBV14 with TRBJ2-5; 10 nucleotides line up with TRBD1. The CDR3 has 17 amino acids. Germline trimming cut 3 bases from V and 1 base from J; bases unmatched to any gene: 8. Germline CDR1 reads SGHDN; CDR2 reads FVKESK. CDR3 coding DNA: TGTGCCAGCAGCCAGCATTGGGGGACAGGGGTCCAAGAGACCCAGTACTTC. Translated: CASSQHWGTGVQETQYF.

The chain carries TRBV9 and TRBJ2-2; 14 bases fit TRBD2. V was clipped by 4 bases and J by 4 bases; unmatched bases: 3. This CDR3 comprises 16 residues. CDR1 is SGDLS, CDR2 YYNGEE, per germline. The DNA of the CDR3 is TGTGCCAGCAGCCTCGGACTAGCGGGGGGCACCGGGGAGCTGTTTTTT. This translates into CASSLGLAGGTGELFF.

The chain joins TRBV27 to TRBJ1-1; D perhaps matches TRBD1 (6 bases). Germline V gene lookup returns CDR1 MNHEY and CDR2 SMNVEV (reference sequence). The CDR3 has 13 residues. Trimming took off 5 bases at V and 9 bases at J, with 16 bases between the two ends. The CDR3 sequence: CASSERDNRQAFF. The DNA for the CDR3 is TGTGCCAGCAGTGAACGGGACAACCGGCAAGCTTTCTTT.

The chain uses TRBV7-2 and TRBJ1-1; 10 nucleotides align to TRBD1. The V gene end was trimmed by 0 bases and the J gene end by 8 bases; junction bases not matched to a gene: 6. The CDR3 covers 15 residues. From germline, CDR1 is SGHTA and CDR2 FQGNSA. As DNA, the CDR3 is TGTGCCAGCAGCTTAGCGGGGACAGGGGTCAAGGAAGCTTTCTTT. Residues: CASSLAGTGVKEAFF. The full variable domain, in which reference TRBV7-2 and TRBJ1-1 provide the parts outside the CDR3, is GAGVSQSPSNKVTEKGKDVELRCDPISGHTALYWYRQSLGQGLEFLIYFQGNSAPDKSGLPSDRFSAERTGGSVSTLTIQRTQQEDSAVYLCASSLAGTGVKEAFFGQGTRLTVV.

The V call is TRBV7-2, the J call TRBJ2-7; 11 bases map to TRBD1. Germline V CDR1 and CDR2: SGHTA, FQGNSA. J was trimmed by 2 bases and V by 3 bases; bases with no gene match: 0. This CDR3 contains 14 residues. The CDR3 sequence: CASSLDRGPYEQYF. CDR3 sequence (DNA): TGTGCCAGCAGCTTGGACAGGGGGCCCTACGAGCAGTACTTC.

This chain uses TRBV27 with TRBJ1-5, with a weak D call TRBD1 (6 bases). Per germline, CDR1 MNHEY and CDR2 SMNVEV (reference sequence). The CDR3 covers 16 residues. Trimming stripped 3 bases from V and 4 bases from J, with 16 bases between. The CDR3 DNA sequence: TGTGCCAGCAGTTTGGGAGCGGGGGGCGGTAATCAGCCCCAGCATTTT. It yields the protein CASSLGAGGGNQPQHF.

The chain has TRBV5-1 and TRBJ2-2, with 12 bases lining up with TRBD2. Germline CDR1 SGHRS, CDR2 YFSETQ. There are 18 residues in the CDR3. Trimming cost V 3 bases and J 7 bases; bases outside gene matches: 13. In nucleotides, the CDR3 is TGCGCCAGCAGCTCCCGGGCTAGCGGGGGGGCCTATGTCGGGGAGCTGTTTTTT. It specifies CASSSRASGGAYVGELFF.

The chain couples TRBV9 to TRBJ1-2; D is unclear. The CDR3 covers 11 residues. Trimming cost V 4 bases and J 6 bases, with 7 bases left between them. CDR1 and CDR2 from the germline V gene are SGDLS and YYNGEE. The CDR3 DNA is TGTGCCAGCAGCCCTGCCAATGGCTACACCTTC. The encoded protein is CASSPANGYTF.

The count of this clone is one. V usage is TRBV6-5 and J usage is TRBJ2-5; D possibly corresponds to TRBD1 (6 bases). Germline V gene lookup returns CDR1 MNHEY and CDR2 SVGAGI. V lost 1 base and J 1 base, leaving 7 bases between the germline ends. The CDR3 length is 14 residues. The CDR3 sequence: CASSYLGAQETQYF. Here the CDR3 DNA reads TGTGCCAGCAGTTACTTGGGGGCCCAAGAGACCCAGTACTTC.

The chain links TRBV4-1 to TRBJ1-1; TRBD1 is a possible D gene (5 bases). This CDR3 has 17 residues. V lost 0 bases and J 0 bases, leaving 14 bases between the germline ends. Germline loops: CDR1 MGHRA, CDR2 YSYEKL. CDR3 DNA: TGCGCCAGCAGCCAAGAGGGGCGACAAAGATTGAACACTGAAGCTTTCTTT. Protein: CASSQEGRQRLNTEAFF.